This T cell receptor (beta chain) appears in the sequencing data of a study of cytomegalovirus exposure and HLA in healthy donors. Findings and caveats of the study: Among TCR beta chains, those listed as cytomegalovirus-associated numbered around 180. A later analysis found first-cohort TCR clusters tended to co-occur in the approximately 110 validation repertoires.

Remarks on this clone: Its antigen remains unidentified.

Assay: immunoSEQ multiplex PCR; the TCRdb copy retains only in-frame clones and omits some. Among about 120,000 clones, about 83% were seen once, and the ten largest hold over 4%. This sequence originates from a man younger than 35 in good health and CMV-seronegative. Specimen: PBMCs.

CDR3 amino acids: CASSRGTGGIQETQYF. In nucleotides, the CDR3 is TGTGCCAGCAGCAGAGGGACAGGGGGTATCCAAGAGACCCAGTACTTC. The rearrangement links TRBV5-4 to TRBJ2-5, with TRBD1 identical over 11 bases. The CDR3 runs to 16 residues. The junction had 6 bases not matched to a gene; V was cut back by 4 bases and J by 1 base. Per germline, CDR1 SGHNT and CDR2 YYREEE (reference sequence).